This TCR beta chain was obtained from a study of OX40 agonist ivuxolimab in advanced cancers. For this clone: Its matching antigen is unknown.

Overall study findings and caveats: Low clonal expansion, among the lowest seen, marked partial responders at 0.1-3.0 mg/kg.

Profiling relied on immunoSEQ multiplex PCR, and the TCRdb table lists in-frame clones only, not all of them. This sample has around 86,000 clones, with around 91% found just once. The CDR3 extends over 14 amino acids. V was shortened by 6 bases and J by 11 bases, with 23 bases between the two germline ends. Germline V gene lookup returns CDR1 SGHRS and CDR2 YFSETQ. The TCR was taken from an adult with an advanced solid tumor such as melanoma, head and neck, liver or kidney cancer. The material sequenced was CD4+ or CD8+ T cells sorted from blood, taken in a trial of the OX40 agonist ivuxolimab. The V and J genes are TRBV5-1 and TRBJ2-5, with D possibly being TRBD1 or TRBD2 (5 bases each). CDR3 coding DNA: TGCGCCAGCACCAAGGGGACCCCTGAAATAGAGCAGTACTTC. This encodes CASTKGTPEIEQYF.